This TCR beta chain was found in a study of T cell responses to AZD1222 COVID-19 vaccine. Overall study context: The study pooled second doses at about 4 or about 12 weeks.

Produced via immunoSEQ multiplex PCR; TCRdb's table is partial and in-frame only. Here the sample spans around 76,000 clones, 70% to 90% being singletons. The material was peripheral blood, obtained on day 0 of AZD1222 vaccination. This clonotype was obtained from an adult in good health.

The CDR3 loop reads CASSLATGIPYEQYF. CDR3 coding DNA: TGTGCCAGCAGCTTAGCAACCGGGATACCCTACGAGCAGTACTTC. The rearrangement uses TRBV11-2 and TRBJ2-7; the D gene is possibly TRBD2 (5 bases). The CDR3 runs 15 residues. The V end lost 1 base, the J end lost 2 bases, and 12 bases lay between the germline ends. Germline V CDR1 and CDR2: SGHAT, FQNNGV.